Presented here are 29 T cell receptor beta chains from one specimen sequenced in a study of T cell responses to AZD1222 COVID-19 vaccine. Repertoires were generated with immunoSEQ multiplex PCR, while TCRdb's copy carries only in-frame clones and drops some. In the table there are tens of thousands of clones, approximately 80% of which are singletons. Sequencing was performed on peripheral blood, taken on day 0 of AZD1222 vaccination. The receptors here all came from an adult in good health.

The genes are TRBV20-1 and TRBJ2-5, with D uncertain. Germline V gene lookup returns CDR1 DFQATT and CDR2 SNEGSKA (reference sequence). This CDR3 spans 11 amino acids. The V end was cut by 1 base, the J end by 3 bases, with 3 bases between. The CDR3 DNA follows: TGCAGTGCTAGAGCGGAAGAGACCCAGTACTTC. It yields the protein CSARAEETQYF.

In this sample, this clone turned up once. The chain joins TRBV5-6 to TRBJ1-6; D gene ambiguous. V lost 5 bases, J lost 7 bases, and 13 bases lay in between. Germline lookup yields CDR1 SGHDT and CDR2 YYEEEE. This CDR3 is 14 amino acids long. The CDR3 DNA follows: TGTGCCAGCAGGAAACGACTGATGAATTCACCCCTCCACTTT. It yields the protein CASRKRLMNSPLHF.

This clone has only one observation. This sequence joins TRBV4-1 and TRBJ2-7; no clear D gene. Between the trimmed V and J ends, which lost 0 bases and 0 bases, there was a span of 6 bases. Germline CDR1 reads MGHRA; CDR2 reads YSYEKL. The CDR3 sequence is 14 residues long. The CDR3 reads CASSQDPSSYEQYV. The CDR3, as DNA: TGCGCCAGCAGCCAAGATCCCAGCTCCTACGAGCAGTACGTC.

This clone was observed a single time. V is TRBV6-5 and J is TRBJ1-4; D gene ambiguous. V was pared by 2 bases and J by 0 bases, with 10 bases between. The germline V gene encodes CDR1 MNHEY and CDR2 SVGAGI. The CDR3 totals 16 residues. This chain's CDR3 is CASSYRATTTNEKLFF. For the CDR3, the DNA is TGTGCCAGCAGTTACCGGGCCACTACAACTAATGAAAAACTGTTTTTT.

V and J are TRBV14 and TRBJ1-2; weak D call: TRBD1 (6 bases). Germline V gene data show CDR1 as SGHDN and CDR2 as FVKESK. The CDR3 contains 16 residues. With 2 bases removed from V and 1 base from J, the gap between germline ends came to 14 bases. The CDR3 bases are TGTGCCAGCAGCCAACGAGGGGGGTCTCGTAACTATGGCTACACCTTC. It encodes CASSQRGGSRNYGYTF.

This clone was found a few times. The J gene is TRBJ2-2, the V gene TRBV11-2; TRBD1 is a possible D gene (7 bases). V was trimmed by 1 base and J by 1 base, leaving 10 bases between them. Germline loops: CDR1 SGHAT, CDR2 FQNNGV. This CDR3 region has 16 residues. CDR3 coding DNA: TGTGCCAGCAGCTTAGGGAGGGGGCGGAACACCGGGGAGCTGTTTTTT. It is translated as CASSLGRGRNTGELFF.

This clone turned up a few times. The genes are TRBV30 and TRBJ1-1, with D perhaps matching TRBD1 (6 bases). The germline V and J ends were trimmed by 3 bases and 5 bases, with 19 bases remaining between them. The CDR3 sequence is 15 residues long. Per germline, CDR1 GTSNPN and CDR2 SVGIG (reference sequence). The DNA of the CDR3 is TGTGCCTGGAGAGCTACCGGGACCCAGGGGACTGAAGCTTTCTTT. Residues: CAWRATGTQGTEAFF.

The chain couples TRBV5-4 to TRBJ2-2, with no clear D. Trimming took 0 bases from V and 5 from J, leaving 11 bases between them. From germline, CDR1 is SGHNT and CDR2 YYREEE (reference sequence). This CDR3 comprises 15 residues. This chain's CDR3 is CASSLALGFTGELFF. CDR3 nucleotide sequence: TGTGCCAGCAGCTTGGCTCTAGGGTTTACCGGGGAGCTGTTTTTT.

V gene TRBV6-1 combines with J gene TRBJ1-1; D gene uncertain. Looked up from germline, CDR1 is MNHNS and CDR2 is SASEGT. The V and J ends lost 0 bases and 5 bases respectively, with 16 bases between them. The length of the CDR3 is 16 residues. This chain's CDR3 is CASSEARRAGWTEAFF. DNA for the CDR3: TGTGCCAGCAGTGAAGCGAGAAGGGCCGGATGGACTGAAGCTTTCTTT.

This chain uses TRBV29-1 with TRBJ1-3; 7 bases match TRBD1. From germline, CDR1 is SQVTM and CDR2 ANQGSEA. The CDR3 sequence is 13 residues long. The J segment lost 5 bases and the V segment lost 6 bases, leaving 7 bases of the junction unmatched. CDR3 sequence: CSVSRDRRNTIYF. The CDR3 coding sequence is TGCAGCGTCAGCCGGGACAGAAGAAACACCATATATTTT.

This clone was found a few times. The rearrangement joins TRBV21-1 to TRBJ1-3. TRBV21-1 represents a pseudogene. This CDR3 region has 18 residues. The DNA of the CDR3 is TGTGCCAGCAGCAAATCGGAGGCCACGGCAGGGTACGGAAACACCATATATTTT. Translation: CASSKSEATAGYGNTIYF.

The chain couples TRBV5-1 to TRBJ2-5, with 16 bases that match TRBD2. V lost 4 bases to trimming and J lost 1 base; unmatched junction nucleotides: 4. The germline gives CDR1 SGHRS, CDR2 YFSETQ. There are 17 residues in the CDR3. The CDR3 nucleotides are TGCGCCAGCAGCCTGGGACTAGCGGGGGGGCCCCAAGAGACCCAGTACTTC. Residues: CASSLGLAGGPQETQYF.

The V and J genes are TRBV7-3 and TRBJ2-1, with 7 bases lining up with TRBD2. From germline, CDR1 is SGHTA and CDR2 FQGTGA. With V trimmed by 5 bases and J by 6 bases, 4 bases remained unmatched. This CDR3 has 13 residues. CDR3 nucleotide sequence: TGTGCCAGCAGCCCAGCGGGGCGCAATGAGCAGTTCTTC. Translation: CASSPAGRNEQFF.

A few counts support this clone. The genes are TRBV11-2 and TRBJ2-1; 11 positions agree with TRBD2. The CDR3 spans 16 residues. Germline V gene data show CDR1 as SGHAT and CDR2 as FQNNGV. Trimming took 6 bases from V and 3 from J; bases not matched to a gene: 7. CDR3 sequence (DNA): TGTGCCAGCAGTCTTAGACTAGCGGGAATCTACAATGAGCAGTTCTTC. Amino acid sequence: CASSLRLAGIYNEQFF.

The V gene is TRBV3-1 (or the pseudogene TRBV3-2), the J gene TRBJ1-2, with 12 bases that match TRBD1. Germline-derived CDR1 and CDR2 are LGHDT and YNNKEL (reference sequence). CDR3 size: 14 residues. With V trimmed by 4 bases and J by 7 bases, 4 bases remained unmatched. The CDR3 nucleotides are TGTGCCAGCAGCCTCCCGGGACAGGGGGCTGGCTACACCTTC. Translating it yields CASSLPGQGAGYTF.

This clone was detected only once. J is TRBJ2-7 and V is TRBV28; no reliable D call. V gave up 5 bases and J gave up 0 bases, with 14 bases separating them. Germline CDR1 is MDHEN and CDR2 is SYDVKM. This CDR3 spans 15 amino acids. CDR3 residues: CASSPQTVLSYEQYF. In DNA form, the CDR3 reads TGTGCCAGCAGTCCGCAGACTGTACTCTCCTACGAGCAGTACTTC.

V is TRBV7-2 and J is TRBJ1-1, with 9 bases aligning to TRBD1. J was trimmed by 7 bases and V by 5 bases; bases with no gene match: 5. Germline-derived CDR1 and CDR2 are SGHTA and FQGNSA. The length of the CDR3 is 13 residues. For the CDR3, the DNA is TGTGCCAGCAGCCCGGGACAGGGTATTGAAGCTTTCTTT. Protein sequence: CASSPGQGIEAFF.

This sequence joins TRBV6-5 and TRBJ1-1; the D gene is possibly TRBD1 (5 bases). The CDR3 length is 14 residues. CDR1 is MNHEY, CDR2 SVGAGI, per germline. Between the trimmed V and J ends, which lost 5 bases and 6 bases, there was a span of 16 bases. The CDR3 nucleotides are TGTGCCAGCAGTCACGGGGGGGGTTACGCTGAAGCTTTCTTT. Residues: CASSHGGGYAEAFF.

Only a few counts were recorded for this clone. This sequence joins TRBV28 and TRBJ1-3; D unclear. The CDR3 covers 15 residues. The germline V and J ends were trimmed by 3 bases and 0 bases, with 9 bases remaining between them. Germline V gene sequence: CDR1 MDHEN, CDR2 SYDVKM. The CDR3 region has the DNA TGTGCCAGCAGTTTTCCGTCCCCCTCTGGAAACACCATATATTTT. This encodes CASSFPSPSGNTIYF.

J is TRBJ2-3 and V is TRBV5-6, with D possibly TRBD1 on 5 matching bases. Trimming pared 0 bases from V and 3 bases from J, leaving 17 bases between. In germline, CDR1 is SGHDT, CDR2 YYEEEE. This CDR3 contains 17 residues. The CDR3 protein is CASSLVREGSRTDTQYF. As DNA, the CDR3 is TGTGCCAGCAGCTTGGTCAGGGAAGGATCACGGACAGATACGCAGTATTTT.

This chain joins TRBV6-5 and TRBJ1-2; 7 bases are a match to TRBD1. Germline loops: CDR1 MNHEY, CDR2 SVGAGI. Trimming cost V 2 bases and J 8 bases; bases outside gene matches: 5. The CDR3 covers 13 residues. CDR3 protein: CASSYPGRGGYTF. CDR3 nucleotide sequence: TGTGCCAGCAGTTACCCGGGCAGGGGGGGCTACACCTTC.

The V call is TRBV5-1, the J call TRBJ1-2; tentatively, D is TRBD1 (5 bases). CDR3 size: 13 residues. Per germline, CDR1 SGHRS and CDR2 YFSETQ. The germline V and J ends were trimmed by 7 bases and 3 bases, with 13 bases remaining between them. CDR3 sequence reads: CASALDSYYGYTF. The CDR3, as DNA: TGCGCCAGCGCTTTAGACAGCTACTATGGCTACACCTTC.

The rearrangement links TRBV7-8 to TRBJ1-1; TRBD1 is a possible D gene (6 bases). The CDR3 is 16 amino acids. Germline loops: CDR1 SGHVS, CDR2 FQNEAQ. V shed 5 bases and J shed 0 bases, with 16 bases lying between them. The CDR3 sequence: CASSRETRGLNTEAFF. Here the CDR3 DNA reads TGTGCCAGCAGCCGGGAGACCAGGGGTCTGAACACTGAAGCTTTCTTT.

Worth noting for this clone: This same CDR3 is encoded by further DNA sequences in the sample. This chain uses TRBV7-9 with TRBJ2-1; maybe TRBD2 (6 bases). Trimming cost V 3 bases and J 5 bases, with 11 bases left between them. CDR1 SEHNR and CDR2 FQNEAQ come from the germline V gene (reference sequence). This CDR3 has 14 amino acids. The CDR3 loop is CASSLAGRDNEQFF. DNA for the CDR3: TGTGCCAGCAGCTTGGCGGGAAGAGACAATGAGCAGTTCTTC. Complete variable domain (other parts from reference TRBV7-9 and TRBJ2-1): DTGVSQNPRHKITKRGQNVTFRCDPISEHNRLYWYRQTLGQGPEFLTYFQNEAQLEKSRLLSDRFSAERPKGSFSTLEIQRTEQGDSAMYLCASSLAGRDNEQFFGPGTRLTVL.

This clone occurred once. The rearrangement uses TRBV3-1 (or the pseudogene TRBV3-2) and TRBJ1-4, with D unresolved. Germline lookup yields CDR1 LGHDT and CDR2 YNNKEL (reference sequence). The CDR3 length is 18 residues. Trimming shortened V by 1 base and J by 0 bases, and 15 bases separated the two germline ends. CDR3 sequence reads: CASSQVVRREATNEKLFF. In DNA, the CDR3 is TGTGCCAGCAGCCAAGTCGTCCGAAGAGAAGCAACTAATGAAAAACTGTTTTTT.

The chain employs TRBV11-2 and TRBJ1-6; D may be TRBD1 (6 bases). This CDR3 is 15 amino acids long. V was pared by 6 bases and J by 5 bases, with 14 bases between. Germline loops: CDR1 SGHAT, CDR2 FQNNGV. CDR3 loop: CASSSDRLHNSPLHF. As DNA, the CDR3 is TGTGCCAGCAGTTCTGACAGGTTGCATAATTCACCCCTCCACTTT.

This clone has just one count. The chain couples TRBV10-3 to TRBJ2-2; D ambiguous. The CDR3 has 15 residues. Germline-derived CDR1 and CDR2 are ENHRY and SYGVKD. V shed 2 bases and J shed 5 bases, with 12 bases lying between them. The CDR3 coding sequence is TGTGCCATCAGTGAGAAGGCAGGAAATACCGGGGAGCTGTTTTTT. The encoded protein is CAISEKAGNTGELFF.

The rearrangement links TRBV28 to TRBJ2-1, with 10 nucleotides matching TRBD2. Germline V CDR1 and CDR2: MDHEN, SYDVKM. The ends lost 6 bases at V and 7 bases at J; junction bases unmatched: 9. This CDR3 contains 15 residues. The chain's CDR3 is CASSLGAGGPNEQFF. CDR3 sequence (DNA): TGTGCCAGCAGCCTGGGAGCGGGAGGGCCAAATGAGCAGTTCTTC.

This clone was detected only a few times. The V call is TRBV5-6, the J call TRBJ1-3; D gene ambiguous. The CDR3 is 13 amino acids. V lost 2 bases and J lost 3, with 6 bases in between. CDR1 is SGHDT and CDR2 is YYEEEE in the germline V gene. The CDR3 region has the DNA TGTGCCAGCAGCTTTGGGTATGGAAACACCATATATTTT. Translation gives CASSFGYGNTIYF.